This TCR beta chain was found in a study of lymphopenia after photon versus proton radiotherapy. General study findings and limits: Better survival with proton therapy was suggested as possible, not demonstrated. Relative stability marked proton patients; photon patients lost diversity and naive cells.

Method: immunoSEQ multiplex PCR; TCRdb's copy keeps in-frame clones and lacks some. Among some 42,000 clones listed, about four fifths were seen once. In regard to this clone: Its target is not known.

With 4 bases removed from V and 6 bases from J, the gap between germline ends came to 10 bases. The CDR3 runs to 12 residues. From germline, CDR1 is SQVTM and CDR2 ANQGSEA. This TCR derives from a woman in her seventies with pancreatic cancer. Sequencing was performed on peripheral blood, taken from a patient treated with proton-based radiotherapy. This chain connects TRBV29-1 to TRBJ2-1; D possibly corresponds to TRBD2 (7 bases). CDR3 in amino acids: CSVVRGGNEQFF. The CDR3 DNA follows: TGCAGCGTTGTAAGGGGGGGCAATGAGCAGTTCTTC.